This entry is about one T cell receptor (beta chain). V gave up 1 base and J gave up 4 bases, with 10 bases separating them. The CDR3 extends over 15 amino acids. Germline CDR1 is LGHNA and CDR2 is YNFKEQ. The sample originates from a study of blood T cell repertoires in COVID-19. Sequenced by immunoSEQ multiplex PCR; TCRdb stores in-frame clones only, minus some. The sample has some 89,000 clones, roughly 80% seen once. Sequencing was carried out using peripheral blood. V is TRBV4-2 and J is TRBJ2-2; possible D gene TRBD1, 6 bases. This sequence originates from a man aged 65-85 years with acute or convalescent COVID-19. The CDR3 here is CASSQGTVGTGELFF. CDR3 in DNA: TGTGCCAGCAGCCAAGGGACAGTTGGCACCGGGGAGCTGTTTTTT.